The sequence of this TCR beta chain was determined in a study of T-cell reconstitution after alpha-beta-depleted transplantation in children. Unique molecular identifiers were incorporated when the TCRbeta library was constructed. From the PCR reads, TCRdb called clonotypes with MiXCR, one entry per CDR3 protein. The top ten hold approximately 5% of the sample, which has approximately 800,000 distinct CDR3 sequences, 16% seen once. About this clonotype: Its antigen remains unidentified.

Trimming shortened V by 2 bases and J by 1 base, and 9 bases separated the two germline ends. From germline, CDR1 is SGHRS and CDR2 YFSETQ. This CDR3 comprises 15 residues. Overall study findings and caveats: Newly made T cells mostly supplied T-cell counts and diversity one year after transplant.

Sequencing used PBMCs, mostly from graft donor cells, obtained 360 days after TCRalphabeta/CD19-depleted stem cell transplant. The rearrangement uses TRBV5-1 and TRBJ2-2; TRBD1 is a possible D gene (5 bases). The TCR comes from a male patient under 18 who had a stem cell transplant for acute lymphoblastic leukemia, so the T cells may come from the graft donor. CDR3 coding DNA: TGCGCCAGCAGCTTAGGGGCCAGGAACACCGGGGAGCTGTTTTTT. Translation gives CASSLGARNTGELFF.